Listed below are T cell receptor beta chains from one sample, sequenced in a study of T cell repertoires in cytomegalovirus infection. One entry per CDR3 protein results from TCRdb running MiXCR on the reads. The sample holds roughly 220,000 distinct CDR3 sequences; approximately 38% are singletons and the top ten take approximately 60%. Which antigens these TCRs recognize remains unknown. The sequences come from CD8+ T cells from cultured PBMCs, collected from culture after CMV antigen stimulation. The receptors derive from a human donor in good health (CMV status not recorded). Some clones in this sample may be carry-over from other donors' samples. Both conserved end residues are part of each CDR3. The D gene is left open where the match is weak. Size tells how often a clone was seen (once, few, many) or the class of an expanded clone, and some rows leave it out.

cdr3_aa: CASGLVLIRGDTGELFF
cdr3_nt: TGTGCTAGTGGTTTGGTACTCATTCGGGGAGACACCGGGGAGCTGTTTTTT
clone_size: NA
cdr3_length: 17
v_call: TRBV12-5
j_call: TRBJ2-2
d_call: NA

cdr3_aa: CASSLDRGWYF
cdr3_nt: TGTGCCAGCAGCTTGGACAGGGGATGGTACTTC
clone_size: few
cdr3_length: 11
v_call: TRBV7-9
j_call: TRBJ2-5
d_call: TRBD1

cdr3_aa: CASSQYKTGFEQYF
cdr3_nt: TGCGCCAGCAGCCAATATAAGACAGGGTTCGAGCAGTACTTC
clone_size: many
cdr3_length: 14
v_call: TRBV4-1
j_call: TRBJ2-7
d_call: TRBD1

cdr3_aa: CASSLGGSSSYEQYF
cdr3_nt: TGCGCCAGCAGCTTGGGGGGGTCGAGCTCCTACGAGCAGTACTTC
clone_size: NA
cdr3_length: 15
v_call: TRBV5-1
j_call: TRBJ2-7
d_call: NA

cdr3_aa: CASSFGTEAGVYGYTF
cdr3_nt: TGTGCCAGCAGTTTTGGGACGGAGGCGGGGGTCTATGGCTACACCTTC
clone_size: NA
cdr3_length: 16
v_call: TRBV27
j_call: TRBJ1-2
d_call: NA

cdr3_aa: CASSYGPSSGRKNLAGSSYEQYF
cdr3_nt: TGTGCCAGCAGTTACGGCCCGTCCTCTGGACGGAAGAATCTAGCGGGAAGCTCCTACGAGCAGTACTTC
clone_size: NA
cdr3_length: 23
v_call: TRBV6-6
j_call: TRBJ2-7
d_call: TRBD2

cdr3_aa: CASSYGTGRGQETQYF
cdr3_nt: TGTGCCAGCAGTTACGGGACAGGGAGAGGACAAGAGACCCAGTACTTC
clone_size: few
cdr3_length: 16
v_call: TRBV27
j_call: TRBJ2-5
d_call: TRBD1

cdr3_aa: CASSQGGREDEQFF
cdr3_nt: TGTGCCAGCAGCCAAGGGGGTAGGGAGGATGAGCAGTTCTTC
clone_size: NA
cdr3_length: 14
v_call: TRBV4-2
j_call: TRBJ2-1
d_call: NA

cdr3_aa: CASSFDRTHYGYTF
cdr3_nt: TGTGCCAGCAGTTTCGACCGGACACACTATGGCTACACCTTC
clone_size: many
cdr3_length: 14
v_call: TRBV12-3/TRBV12-4
j_call: TRBJ1-2
d_call: NA

cdr3_aa: CASSQDRLSPYEQYF
cdr3_nt: TGTGCCAGCAGCCAAGATCGACTAAGCCCCTACGAGCAGTACTTC
clone_size: NA
cdr3_length: 15
v_call: TRBV4-2
j_call: TRBJ2-7
d_call: NA

cdr3_aa: CASSLTPQTEAFF
cdr3_nt: TGTGCCAGCAGTTTGACTCCGCAGACTGAAGCTTTCTTT
clone_size: few
cdr3_length: 13
v_call: TRBV27
j_call: TRBJ1-1
d_call: NA

cdr3_aa: CASSSRQASSYEQYF
cdr3_nt: TGTGCCAGCAGCTCTAGGCAGGCCAGCTCCTACGAGCAGTACTTC
clone_size: few
cdr3_length: 15
v_call: TRBV7-2
j_call: TRBJ2-7
d_call: NA

cdr3_aa: CASSLDGMVNTEAFF
cdr3_nt: TGTGCCAGCAGCTTAGACGGTATGGTGAACACTGAAGCTTTCTTT
clone_size: few
cdr3_length: 15
v_call: TRBV7-6
j_call: TRBJ1-1
d_call: NA

cdr3_aa: CASMGQDRSTDTQYF
cdr3_nt: TGTGCCAGTATGGGGCAGGACCGTAGCACAGATACGCAGTATTTT
clone_size: few
cdr3_length: 15
v_call: TRBV19
j_call: TRBJ2-3
d_call: NA

cdr3_aa: CASSSGQGSNEKLFF
cdr3_nt: TGCGCCAGCAGCTCCGGACAGGGAAGTAATGAAAAACTGTTTTTT
clone_size: once
cdr3_length: 15
v_call: TRBV5-1
j_call: TRBJ1-4
d_call: TRBD1

cdr3_aa: CASSYGTENTGELFF
cdr3_nt: TGTGCCAGCAGTTACGGGACAGAGAACACCGGGGAGCTGTTTTTT
clone_size: NA
cdr3_length: 15
v_call: TRBV6-5
j_call: TRBJ2-2
d_call: TRBD1

cdr3_aa: CASTPGSGVGELFF
cdr3_nt: TGTGCCAGCACCCCCGGTTCGGGGGTCGGGGAGCTGTTTTTT
clone_size: NA
cdr3_length: 14
v_call: TRBV27
j_call: TRBJ2-2
d_call: NA

cdr3_aa: CASSLRGGNQPQHF
cdr3_nt: TGTGCCAGCAGCTTGAGGGGGGGCAATCAGCCCCAGCATTTT
clone_size: many
cdr3_length: 14
v_call: TRBV27
j_call: TRBJ1-5
d_call: NA

cdr3_aa: CASSLILVPPKFF
cdr3_nt: TGTGCCAGCAGTCTAATACTAGTGCCTCCGAAGTTCTTC
clone_size: NA
cdr3_length: 13
v_call: TRBV7-2
j_call: TRBJ2-1
d_call: NA

cdr3_aa: CASSPKRGGEAFF
cdr3_nt: TGTGCCAGCAGCCCCAAGAGAGGGGGTGAAGCTTTCTTT
clone_size: NA
cdr3_length: 13
v_call: TRBV7-6
j_call: TRBJ1-1
d_call: NA

cdr3_aa: CASLPLFRRDRAYEQYF
cdr3_nt: TGTGCCAGTCTCCCTTTATTCCGGAGGGACAGAGCCTACGAGCAGTACTTC
clone_size: few
cdr3_length: 17
v_call: TRBV28
j_call: TRBJ2-7
d_call: NA

cdr3_aa: CASTWDLGNTIYF
cdr3_nt: TGTGCCAGCACCTGGGACCTTGGAAACACCATATATTTT
clone_size: few
cdr3_length: 13
v_call: TRBV11-2
j_call: TRBJ1-3
d_call: NA

cdr3_aa: CASSQLSQGRVWYTEAFF
cdr3_nt: TGCGCCAGCAGCCAGTTGAGCCAGGGTCGTGTGTGGTACACTGAAGCTTTCTTT
clone_size: NA
cdr3_length: 18
v_call: TRBV4-1
j_call: TRBJ1-1
d_call: NA

cdr3_aa: CASSELGSDYEQYF
cdr3_nt: TGTGCCAGCAGTGAATTGGGATCCGACTACGAGCAGTACTTC
clone_size: NA
cdr3_length: 14
v_call: TRBV25-1
j_call: TRBJ2-7
d_call: NA

cdr3_aa: CASSPRTLRRGTGELFF
cdr3_nt: TGTGCCAGCAGCCCGCGGACTCTACGACGAGGCACCGGGGAGCTGTTTTTT
clone_size: many
cdr3_length: 17
v_call: TRBV7-8
j_call: TRBJ2-2
d_call: NA

cdr3_aa: CASSLVADEQFF
cdr3_nt: TGTGCCAGCAGCTTAGTTGCAGATGAGCAGTTCTTC
clone_size: NA
cdr3_length: 12
v_call: TRBV7-8
j_call: TRBJ2-1
d_call: NA

cdr3_aa: CASSSWTDTANYGYTF
cdr3_nt: TGTGCCAGCAGCTCTTGGACAGATACAGCTAACTATGGCTACACCTTC
clone_size: NA
cdr3_length: 16
v_call: TRBV7-9
j_call: TRBJ1-2
d_call: NA

cdr3_aa: CSARNQEQSYNEQFF
cdr3_nt: TGCAGTGCTAGAAACCAGGAGCAGTCCTACAATGAGCAGTTCTTC
clone_size: NA
cdr3_length: 15
v_call: TRBV20-1
j_call: TRBJ2-1
d_call: NA

cdr3_aa: CAPVLGREGPYTDTQYF
cdr3_nt: TGTGCCCCCGTTCTAGGGCGGGAGGGCCCATACACAGATACGCAGTATTTT
clone_size: NA
cdr3_length: 17
v_call: TRBV2
j_call: TRBJ2-3
d_call: TRBD2

cdr3_aa: CASSYSKYFLGPRGVPITGELFF
cdr3_nt: TGTGCCAGCAGTTACTCGAAGTACTTTCTTGGGCCTAGAGGGGTCCCAATCACCGGGGAGCTGTTTTTT
clone_size: NA
cdr3_length: 23
v_call: TRBV6-6
j_call: TRBJ2-2
d_call: NA

cdr3_aa: CASSLRQGASTDTQYF
cdr3_nt: TGTGCCAGCAGTTTGAGACAGGGTGCTAGCACAGATACGCAGTATTTT
clone_size: few
cdr3_length: 16
v_call: TRBV12-3/TRBV12-4
j_call: TRBJ2-3
d_call: TRBD1

cdr3_aa: CASSLGPGLTYEQYF
cdr3_nt: TGTGCCAGCAGCTTAGGGCCAGGCCTAACCTACGAGCAGTACTTC
clone_size: many
cdr3_length: 15
v_call: TRBV7-2
j_call: TRBJ2-7
d_call: NA

cdr3_aa: CATSRDLAGEQFF
cdr3_nt: TGTGCCACCAGCAGAGATTTAGCGGGTGAGCAGTTCTTC
clone_size: few
cdr3_length: 13
v_call: TRBV15
j_call: TRBJ2-1
d_call: TRBD2

cdr3_aa: CASGLGDLYEQFF
cdr3_nt: TGTGCTAGTGGTTTGGGGGACCTCTATGAGCAGTTCTTC
clone_size: NA
cdr3_length: 13
v_call: TRBV12-5
j_call: TRBJ2-1
d_call: NA

cdr3_aa: CASSQGGPLLLYEQYF
cdr3_nt: TGTGCCAGCAGCCAAGGCGGCCCCCTTCTTCTCTACGAGCAGTACTTC
clone_size: NA
cdr3_length: 16
v_call: TRBV3-1
j_call: TRBJ2-7
d_call: NA

cdr3_aa: CASSYSGLEQYF
cdr3_nt: TGTGCCAGCAGCTACAGTGGACTCGAGCAGTACTTC
clone_size: few
cdr3_length: 12
v_call: TRBV7-8
j_call: TRBJ2-7
d_call: NA

cdr3_aa: CASSPGWRGDKDTQYF
cdr3_nt: TGTGCCAGCAGCCCTGGTTGGCGGGGGGATAAAGATACGCAGTATTTT
clone_size: many
cdr3_length: 16
v_call: TRBV7-8
j_call: TRBJ2-3
d_call: TRBD2

cdr3_aa: CASSPPGEGYNEQFF
cdr3_nt: TGTGCCAGCAGTCCGCCCGGGGAGGGCTACAATGAGCAGTTCTTC
clone_size: NA
cdr3_length: 15
v_call: TRBV7-3
j_call: TRBJ2-1
d_call: TRBD2

cdr3_aa: CASSLSSGRYEQYF
cdr3_nt: TGTGCCAGCAGCTTGTCTAGCGGTAGATACGAGCAGTACTTC
clone_size: few
cdr3_length: 14
v_call: TRBV7-6
j_call: TRBJ2-7
d_call: TRBD2

cdr3_aa: CASSFPGTSYNEQFF
cdr3_nt: TGTGCCAGCAGTTTCCCCGGGACATCCTACAATGAGCAGTTCTTC
clone_size: NA
cdr3_length: 15
v_call: TRBV27
j_call: TRBJ2-1
d_call: NA

cdr3_aa: CSVETGYREAFF
cdr3_nt: TGCAGCGTTGAGACAGGCTACCGTGAAGCTTTCTTT
clone_size: NA
cdr3_length: 12
v_call: TRBV29-1
j_call: TRBJ1-1
d_call: NA

cdr3_aa: CASRRGRMLNTEAFF
cdr3_nt: TGTGCCAGCAGAAGGGGGAGGATGCTGAACACTGAAGCTTTCTTT
clone_size: NA
cdr3_length: 15
v_call: TRBV5-6
j_call: TRBJ1-1
d_call: NA

cdr3_aa: CASSRDRHNYEQYF
cdr3_nt: TGTGCCAGCAGCAGGGACAGGCATAACTACGAGCAGTACTTC
clone_size: NA
cdr3_length: 14
v_call: TRBV5-4
j_call: TRBJ2-7
d_call: TRBD1

cdr3_aa: CSARGQREHYEQFF
cdr3_nt: TGCAGTGCCCGAGGTCAGCGGGAGCACTATGAGCAGTTCTTC
clone_size: few
cdr3_length: 14
v_call: TRBV20-1
j_call: TRBJ2-1
d_call: TRBD2

cdr3_aa: CASSPRGRGQETQYF
cdr3_nt: TGTGCCAGCAGTCCCCGGGGCAGGGGGCAAGAGACCCAGTACTTC
clone_size: few
cdr3_length: 15
v_call: TRBV28
j_call: TRBJ2-5
d_call: TRBD1

cdr3_aa: CASSKTLSGEETQYF
cdr3_nt: TGTGCCAGCAGCAAGACCCTCTCTGGAGAAGAGACCCAGTACTTC
clone_size: NA
cdr3_length: 15
v_call: TRBV11-2
j_call: TRBJ2-5
d_call: NA

cdr3_aa: CASSPGGPPRLSYEQYF
cdr3_nt: TGCGCCAGCAGCCCTGGGGGCCCTCCCAGATTGTCCTACGAGCAGTACTTC
clone_size: NA
cdr3_length: 17
v_call: TRBV5-1
j_call: TRBJ2-7
d_call: NA

cdr3_aa: CASTPGQVHTGELFF
cdr3_nt: TGTGCCAGCACCCCGGGGCAGGTCCACACCGGGGAGCTGTTTTTT
clone_size: few
cdr3_length: 15
v_call: TRBV12-3/TRBV12-4
j_call: TRBJ2-2
d_call: NA

cdr3_aa: CASSLGGRGYTF
cdr3_nt: TGTGCCAGCAGCTTAGGTGGGAGAGGCTACACCTTC
clone_size: few
cdr3_length: 12
v_call: TRBV7-9
j_call: TRBJ1-2
d_call: NA

cdr3_aa: CASSLGYSYEQYF
cdr3_nt: TGTGCCAGCAGTTTGGGCTACTCCTACGAGCAGTACTTC
clone_size: NA
cdr3_length: 13
v_call: TRBV27
j_call: TRBJ2-7
d_call: NA

cdr3_aa: CASSLGSAGTTIYF
cdr3_nt: TGTGCCAGCAGCTTAGGATCCGCGGGCACCACCATATATTTT
clone_size: NA
cdr3_length: 14
v_call: TRBV7-2
j_call: TRBJ1-3
d_call: NA

cdr3_aa: CASSLVETVNTEAFF
cdr3_nt: TGTGCCAGCAGCTTAGTCGAAACGGTGAACACTGAAGCTTTCTTT
clone_size: few
cdr3_length: 15
v_call: TRBV7-8
j_call: TRBJ1-1
d_call: NA

cdr3_aa: CASSSTGHGGSFTKNIQYF
cdr3_nt: TGTGCCAGCAGCTCTACGGGACACGGAGGGTCCTTTACCAAAAACATTCAGTACTTC
clone_size: many
cdr3_length: 19
v_call: TRBV5-4
j_call: TRBJ2-4
d_call: NA

cdr3_aa: CASSLSIAGTVLHGYTF
cdr3_nt: TGTGCCAGCAGTTTATCGATAGCAGGGACAGTGCTCCATGGCTACACCTTC
clone_size: NA
cdr3_length: 17
v_call: TRBV27
j_call: TRBJ1-2
d_call: TRBD1

cdr3_aa: CASSFGQPSPQYF
cdr3_nt: TGTGCCAGCAGCTTTGGACAGCCCTCTCCGCAGTATTTT
clone_size: NA
cdr3_length: 13
v_call: TRBV5-3
j_call: TRBJ2-3
d_call: NA